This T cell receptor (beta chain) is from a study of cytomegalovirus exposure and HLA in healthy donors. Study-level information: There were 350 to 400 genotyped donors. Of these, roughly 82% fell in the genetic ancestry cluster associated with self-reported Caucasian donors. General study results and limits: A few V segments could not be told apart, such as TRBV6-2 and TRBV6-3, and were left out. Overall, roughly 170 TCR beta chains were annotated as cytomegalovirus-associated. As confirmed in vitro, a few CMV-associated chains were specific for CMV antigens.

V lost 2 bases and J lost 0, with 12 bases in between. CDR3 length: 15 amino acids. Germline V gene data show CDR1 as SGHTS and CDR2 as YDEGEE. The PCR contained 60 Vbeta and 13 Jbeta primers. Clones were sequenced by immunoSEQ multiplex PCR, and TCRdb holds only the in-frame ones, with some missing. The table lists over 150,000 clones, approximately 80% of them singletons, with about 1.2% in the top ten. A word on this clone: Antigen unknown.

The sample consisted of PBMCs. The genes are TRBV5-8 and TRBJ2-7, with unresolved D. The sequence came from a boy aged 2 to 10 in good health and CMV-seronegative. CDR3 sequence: CASSFILTYSYEQYF. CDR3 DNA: TGTGCCAGCAGCTTTATACTTACTTACTCCTACGAGCAGTACTTC.